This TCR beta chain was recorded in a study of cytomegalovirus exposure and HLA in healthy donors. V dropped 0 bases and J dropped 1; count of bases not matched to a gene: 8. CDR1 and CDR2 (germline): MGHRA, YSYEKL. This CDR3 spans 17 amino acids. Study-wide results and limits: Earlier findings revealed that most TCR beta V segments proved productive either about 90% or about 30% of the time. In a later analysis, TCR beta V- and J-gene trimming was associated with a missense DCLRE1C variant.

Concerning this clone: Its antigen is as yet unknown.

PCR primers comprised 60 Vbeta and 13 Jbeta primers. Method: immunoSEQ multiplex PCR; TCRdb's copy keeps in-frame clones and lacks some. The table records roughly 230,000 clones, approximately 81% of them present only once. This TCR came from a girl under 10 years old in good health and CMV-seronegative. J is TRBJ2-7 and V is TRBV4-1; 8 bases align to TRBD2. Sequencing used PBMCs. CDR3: CASSQDREGRGSYEQYF. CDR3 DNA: TGCGCCAGCAGCCAAGATCGGGAGGGTAGGGGATCCTACGAGCAGTACTTC.